Following are 20 T cell receptor beta chains from one sample sequenced in a study of T-cell reconstitution after alpha-beta-depleted transplantation in children. The TCRbeta library incorporated unique molecular identifiers. MiXCR, applied by TCRdb to the PCR reads, yields one record per CDR3 protein. Of fewer than 750,000 distinct CDR3 sequences listed, 25% to 30% are singletons. This material consisted of PBMCs, taken before TCRalphabeta/CD19-depleted stem cell transplant. The receptors stem from a boy younger than two with Wiskott-Aldrich syndrome, due to receive a stem cell transplant.

There are a few counts of this clonotype. The chain uses TRBV6-4 and TRBJ1-2; the D gene is possibly TRBD1 (5 bases). The germline V gene encodes CDR1 MRHNA and CDR2 SNTAGT. The V end was cut by 3 bases, the J end by 5 bases, with 16 bases between. The CDR3 is 15 amino acids. The CDR3 DNA reads TGTGCCAGCAGTGAAGGGTGGGGCGCCTCATATGGCTACACCTTC. Protein product: CASSEGWGASYGYTF.

This rearrangement joins TRBV20-1 to TRBJ2-1; D gene unclear. The CDR3 spans 14 residues. Trimming cost V 7 bases and J 0 bases, with 13 bases left between them. Germline assignment: CDR1 DFQATT and CDR2 SNEGSKA (reference sequence). The CDR3 loop is CSGVGTSSYNEQFF. CDR3 nucleotide sequence: TGCAGTGGGGTCGGAACAAGCTCCTACAATGAGCAGTTCTTC.

The chain employs TRBV7-8 and TRBJ2-7; TRBD2 agrees at 7 bases. Germline V gives CDR1 SGHVS, CDR2 FQNEAQ. The V gene end was trimmed by 3 bases and the J gene end by 2 bases; junction bases not matched to a gene: 13. The CDR3 spans 17 residues. The CDR3 spells CASSFILVGGPTYEQYF. The CDR3 DNA reads as TGTGCCAGCAGCTTTATCTTAGTGGGAGGGCCGACCTACGAGCAGTACTTC.

V is TRBV29-1 and J is TRBJ2-1; TRBD1 aligns across 7 bases. CDR1 is SQVTM, CDR2 ANQGSEA, per germline. The CDR3 length is 14 residues. Trimming took 6 bases from V and 4 from J; bases not matched to a gene: 9. CDR3 sequence reads: CSVVTGFGYNEQFF. CDR3 bases: TGCAGCGTAGTGACAGGGTTTGGGTACAATGAGCAGTTCTTC.

This clonotype has just a few counts. The V and J genes are TRBV5-1 and TRBJ1-5; 8 nucleotides align to TRBD1. Germline CDR1 is SGHRS and CDR2 is YFSETQ. J gave up 7 bases and V 5 bases, and 8 bases lay outside the gene matches. The CDR3 has 14 amino acids. The CDR3 sequence is CASSLTGDGQPQHF. In DNA form, the CDR3 reads TGCGCCAGCAGTCTGACAGGGGACGGCCAGCCCCAGCATTTT.

This clonotype was detected a few times. The J gene is TRBJ2-5, the V gene TRBV7-2, with no clear D. Trimming took 3 bases from V and 4 from J, leaving 6 bases between them. This CDR3 is built from 12 residues. The germline CDR1 and CDR2 sequences are SGHTA and FQGNSA. The CDR3 bases are TGTGCCAGCAGCTTTGCGCGAGAGACCCAGTACTTC. Protein: CASSFARETQYF. The full variable domain, completed using reference TRBV7-2 and TRBJ2-5, is GAGVSQSPSNKVTEKGKDVELRCDPISGHTALYWYRQSLGQGLEFLIYFQGNSAPDKSGLPSDRFSAERTGGSVSTLTIQRTQQEDSAVYLCASSFARETQYFGPGTRLLVL.

This rearrangement joins TRBV20-1 to TRBJ2-2; 10 nucleotides agree with TRBD2. Germline loops: CDR1 DFQATT, CDR2 SNEGSKA (reference sequence). The CDR3 loop spans 14 amino acids. The V and J ends lost 4 bases and 1 base, in that order; junction bases with no gene match: 0. CDR3 sequence: CSAKREGNTGELFF. For the CDR3, the DNA is TGCAGTGCTAAGCGGGAGGGGAACACCGGGGAGCTGTTTTTT.

The rearrangement links TRBV7-2 to TRBJ1-2; 9 bases are a match to TRBD1. The length of the CDR3 is 12 residues. Germline V CDR1 and CDR2: SGHTA, FQGNSA. V lost 7 bases to trimming and J lost 8 bases; unmatched junction nucleotides: 5. Written as DNA, the CDR3 is TGTGCCAGCACGGGGACAGGGAAAGGCTACACCTTC. Protein product: CASTGTGKGYTF.

The V and J genes are TRBV27 and TRBJ2-7; TRBD2 aligns across 8 bases. Germline loops: CDR1 MNHEY, CDR2 SMNVEV (reference sequence). CDR3 size: 14 residues. Trimming removed 3 bases from V and 5 bases from J; junction bases left unmatched: 6. The CDR3 here is CASSFREGGHEQYF. CDR3 nucleotide sequence: TGTGCCAGCAGTTTTCGGGAGGGCGGCCACGAGCAGTACTTC.

V gene TRBV3-1 combines with J gene TRBJ1-2; TRBD1 is a possible D gene (6 bases). This CDR3 comprises 16 residues. The ends were cut back, 5 bases at V and 2 bases at J, with 18 bases in the middle. Germline V CDR1 and CDR2: LGHDT, YNNKEL (reference sequence). The chain's CDR3 is CASSDGATGHNYGYTF. DNA for the CDR3: TGTGCCAGCAGCGACGGGGCGACAGGCCACAACTATGGCTACACCTTC.

This clonotype turned up a few times. This sequence joins TRBV18 and TRBJ1-5; 7 nucleotides align to TRBD1. The CDR3 contains 14 residues. J lost 4 bases, V lost 5 bases, and 5 bases had no gene match. Germline V lookup: CDR1 KGHSH, CDR2 LQKENI. The CDR3 coding sequence is TGTGCCAGCTCAAAAGTACAGGGGAATCAGCCCCAGCATTTT. As protein: CASSKVQGNQPQHF.

The table lists this clonotype with a few counts. The J gene is TRBJ2-7, the V gene TRBV29-1; 9 positions agree with TRBD2. The CDR3 loop spans 13 amino acids. CDR1 is SQVTM, CDR2 ANQGSEA, per germline. J was trimmed by 5 bases and V by 4 bases; bases with no gene match: 6. The DNA of the CDR3 is TGCAGCGTTGCTGCTAGCGGGATCGACGAGCAGTACTTC. Translated: CSVAASGIDEQYF.

The chain links TRBV20-1 to TRBJ1-6, with a possible D match to TRBD1 (5 bases). This CDR3 comprises 15 residues. With 1 base removed from V and 0 bases from J, the gap between germline ends came to 7 bases. The germline V gene encodes CDR1 DFQATT and CDR2 SNEGSKA (reference sequence). In DNA, the CDR3 is TGCAGTGCTAGAGCAGGGAGCTCCTATAATTCACCCCTCCACTTT. It specifies CSARAGSSYNSPLHF.

The rearrangement uses TRBV15 and TRBJ2-6; no clear D. V lost 3 bases to trimming and J lost 0 bases, with 6 bases between them. This CDR3 region has 15 residues. CDR1 and CDR2 (germline): LNHNV, YYDKDF (reference sequence). CDR3 sequence reads: CATSSIVSGANVLTF. The CDR3 coding sequence is TGTGCCACCAGCAGTATTGTCTCTGGGGCCAACGTCCTGACTTTC.

V is TRBV5-1 and J is TRBJ2-1, with D unresolved. Trimming took off 4 bases at V and 9 bases at J, with 17 bases between the two ends. Germline values: CDR1 SGHRS, CDR2 YFSETQ. This CDR3 is built from 14 residues. In nucleotides, the CDR3 is TGCGCCAGCAGCGAAGGCCAAGAGGCTGGTGAGCAGTTCTTC. This codes for CASSEGQEAGEQFF.

This clonotype turned up a few times. The chain uses TRBV12-3 or TRBV12-4 and TRBJ1-1, with D possibly TRBD1 on 5 matching bases. The CDR3 covers 16 residues. V gave up 8 bases and J gave up 4 bases, with 23 bases separating them. In nucleotides, the CDR3 is TGTGCCAGCGTCCCTATAGGGGCGCCGGGCTTCACTGAAGCTTTCTTT. Its translation: CASVPIGAPGFTEAFF.

Concerning this clonotype: Mismatch with germline at one junction end may stem from a read error. This sequence joins TRBV10-3 and TRBJ2-7; 14 bases map to TRBD2. The CDR3 is 12 amino acids. Per germline, CDR1 ENHRY and CDR2 SYGVKD. The CDR3 DNA sequence: TGTGCCATCGCCGGGACTAGCGGGAGAGGTTCGTTC. It yields the protein CAIAGTSGRGSF.

This clonotype was found a few times. The chain couples TRBV6-5 to TRBJ2-1; maybe TRBD2 (6 bases). The V gene lost 4 bases and the J gene lost 3 bases, with 16 bases spanning the gap. Germline CDR1 reads MNHEY; CDR2 reads SVGAGI. This CDR3 is built from 16 residues. DNA for the CDR3: TGTGCCAGCAGTTTCATAGCGGAAGGCTTCTACAATGAGCAGTTCTTC. Its translation: CASSFIAEGFYNEQFF.

This chain connects TRBV6-5 to TRBJ2-6; D may correspond to TRBD1 or TRBD2 (5 bases each). The germline CDR1 and CDR2 sequences are MNHEY and SVGAGI. With 2 bases removed from V and 3 bases from J, the gap between germline ends came to 11 bases. The CDR3 is made up of 16 amino acids. The DNA for the CDR3 is TGTGCCAGCAGTTACCGAGGGGCAGGTGGGGCCAACGTCCTGACTTTC. This translates into CASSYRGAGGANVLTF.

This clonotype was seen only once. The chain combines TRBV5-6 with TRBJ2-5, with D possibly being TRBD1 (5 bases). CDR3 length: 13 amino acids. V was clipped by 1 base and J by 5 bases, with 9 bases between them. Looked up from germline, CDR1 is SGHDT and CDR2 is YYEEEE. This CDR3 is CASSLYRPETQYF. As DNA, the CDR3 is TGTGCCAGCAGCTTGTACAGGCCGGAGACCCAGTACTTC. Combining the CDR3 with reference TRBV5-6 and TRBJ2-5 gives the whole variable domain DAGVTQSPTHLIKTRGQQVTLRCSPKSGHDTVSWYQQALGQGPQFIFQYYEEEERQRGNFPDRFSGHQFPNYSSELNVNALLLGDSALYLCASSLYRPETQYFGPGTRLLVL.